Listed below are T cell receptor beta chains from one sample, sequenced in a study of blood T cell repertoires in COVID-19. Assay: immunoSEQ multiplex PCR; the TCRdb copy retains only in-frame clones and omits some. Of about 170,000 clones in the sample, approximately 83% were seen once. What was sequenced was peripheral blood. The receptor set was obtained from a human donor with acute or convalescent COVID-19. The donor label of this sample is uncertain. Each CDR3 is given with its conserved first and last residue. A D gene is named only where the DNA matches it firmly. Size is omitted from some rows. Given values are once, few, many or a class for expanded clones.

J	V	D	size	DNA	CDR3
TRBJ1-1	TRBV19	TRBD1	once	TGTGCCAGTAGTTCGACAGGGGAAACTGAAGCTTTCTTT	CASSSTGETEAFF
TRBJ2-1	TRBV5-4	TRBD2	-	TGTGCCAGCGAACCCTCGGGAGGGTTATACAATGAGCAGTTCTTC	CASEPSGGLYNEQFF
TRBJ1-5	TRBV28	-	-	TGTGCCAGCAGTTTGGGGGCAGGGACACTTGATAGCAATCAGCCCCAGCATTTT	CASSLGAGTLDSNQPQHF
TRBJ2-7	TRBV9	TRBD1	-	TGTGCCAGCAGCGTCCGTCCACAGGGGGCCAACGAGCAGTACTTC	CASSVRPQGANEQYF
TRBJ1-1	TRBV12-3/TRBV12-4	-	-	TGTGCCAGCAGTTCTGTCAGGGTCGGAGAAGCTTTCTTT	CASSSVRVGEAFF
TRBJ1-4	TRBV6-6	TRBD1	-	TGTGCCAGCAGTTACTCGAGGACAGGCGGGGACGAAAAACTGTTTTTT	CASSYSRTGGDEKLFF
TRBJ2-2	TRBV5-1	-	-	TGCGCCAGCAGCCTTCGACAGTTCACCGGGGAGCTGTTTTTT	CASSLRQFTGELFF
TRBJ1-5	TRBV28	-	-	TGTGCCAGCAGTGGGGGAGGTGGCAGTTCTAAGGAGCCCCAGCATTTT	CASSGGGGSSKEPQHF
TRBJ1-4	TRBV27	-	-	TGTGCCAGCAGTTTATATGGGTACACACGGGGGATTAATGAAAAACTGTTTTTT	CASSLYGYTRGINEKLFF
TRBJ1-5	TRBV19	TRBD1	-	TGTGCCAGTAGTTCCCTGACAGGGTTCGGCAATCAGCCCCAGCATTTT	CASSSLTGFGNQPQHF
TRBJ2-7	TRBV28	TRBD1	-	TGTGCCAGCAGTGGCCGACAGGGGGTCTCCTACGAGCAGTACTTC	CASSGRQGVSYEQYF
TRBJ2-7	TRBV10-3	TRBD1	-	TGTGCCATCAGTAACCCGGGACAGGGGAGCTACGAGCAGTACTTC	CAISNPGQGSYEQYF
TRBJ1-2	TRBV7-6	-	-	TGTGCCAGCAGCTTATACGGGGAAGGGCAGGGAGGTGGCTACACCTTC	CASSLYGEGQGGGYTF
TRBJ1-6	TRBV30	TRBD1	-	TGTGCCTGGGCAAAAAGGGACAGGGGCACCTTAACCCTCCACTTT	CAWAKRDRGTLTLHF
TRBJ2-7	TRBV7-2	-	-	TGTGCCAGCAGCTGGTCTAGCGCCCCCTACGAGCAGTACTTC	CASSWSSAPYEQYF
TRBJ1-5	TRBV19	-	once	TGTGCCAGTATATCGGGGGGCAATCAGCCCCAGCATTTT	CASISGGNQPQHF
TRBJ2-1	TRBV2	TRBD1	-	TGTGCCAGCGGCTTAGACAGGGGGCAATACAATGAGCAGTTCTTC	CASGLDRGQYNEQFF
TRBJ2-7	TRBV6-4	TRBD2	-	TGTGCCAGCAGTGAGCGGGGGGAGGACTACGAGCAGTACTTC	CASSERGEDYEQYF
TRBJ1-2	TRBV6-5	-	few	TGTGCCAGCAGTTCACAGGGTTCCTATGGCTACACCTTC	CASSSQGSYGYTF
TRBJ1-5	TRBV14	-	-	TGTGCCAGCCCCCGGAGACGGCGGAGCAATCAGCCCCAGCATTTT	CASPRRRRSNQPQHF
TRBJ2-5	TRBV4-1	-	once	TGCGCCAGCAGCCAAGGCGTAAGACAAGAGACCCAGTACTTC	CASSQGVRQETQYF
TRBJ2-1	TRBV3-1/TRBV3-2	-	once	TGTGCCAGCAGCCATGGGACTGCGAGCTCCTACAATGAGCAGTTCTTC	CASSHGTASSYNEQFF
TRBJ1-1	TRBV5-1	-	once	TGCGCCAGCAGCTCTCAAGGGGACACTGAAGCTTTCTTT	CASSSQGDTEAFF
TRBJ1-1	TRBV4-1	-	-	TGCGCCAGCAGCCCGTCCCCTGGGGCCCGAAACACTGAAGCTTTCTTT	CASSPSPGARNTEAFF
TRBJ1-5	TRBV30	-	-	TGTGCCTGGAGTGCAGACAGGCACAATCAGCCCCAGCATTTT	CAWSADRHNQPQHF
TRBJ2-5	TRBV7-2	TRBD2	-	TGTGCCAGCAGCTTAGGATCAATAGCGGGAAATGGAGAGACCCAGTACTTC	CASSLGSIAGNGETQYF
TRBJ1-2	TRBV11-3	-	-	TGTGCCAGCAGCAATCAGGGGTACGGCTACACCTTC	CASSNQGYGYTF
TRBJ2-7	TRBV2	-	-	TGTGCCAGCAGTGAAGGTTTAGGGGGTTTCTACGAGCAGTACTTC	CASSEGLGGFYEQYF
TRBJ2-7	TRBV27	-	-	TGTGCCAGCAGTTTATCCGGGACTCTAGCCCGCGAGCAGTACTTC	CASSLSGTLAREQYF
TRBJ1-1	TRBV19	TRBD1	-	TGTGCCAGTAGGCCACGCAGGGACAGCACTGAAGCTTTCTTT	CASRPRRDSTEAFF
TRBJ1-6	TRBV9	-	-	TGTGCCAGCAGCGTTGAGGGGAGGAATTCACCCCTCCACTTT	CASSVEGRNSPLHF
TRBJ2-3	TRBV2	TRBD2	-	TGTGCCAGCAGTGAGCCGGGACTAGCGGGGCGCCAAGCGCAGTATTTT	CASSEPGLAGRQAQYF
TRBJ2-3	TRBV4-2	-	-	TGTGCCAGCAGCCAAGATCCTGTTTGGTCGGGGAATCGCGATACGCAGTATTTT	CASSQDPVWSGNRDTQYF
TRBJ1-2	TRBV7-8	TRBD1	-	TGTGCCAGCAGCTTTCAGGGGGCAAGTGGCTACACCTTC	CASSFQGASGYTF
TRBJ1-2	TRBV27	TRBD1	-	TGTGCCAGCAGTCCCTACCTGACAGGGGGCAGGGGCTACACCTTC	CASSPYLTGGRGYTF
TRBJ2-2	TRBV28	-	few	TGTGCCAGCAATGGGGCCTCGAACACCGGGGAGCTGTTTTTT	CASNGASNTGELFF
TRBJ2-3	TRBV5-1	-	-	TGCGCCAGCAGCAGTAGCGGACCTTGGGGAGATACGCAGTATTTT	CASSSSGPWGDTQYF
TRBJ1-4	TRBV11-2	-	once	TGTGCCAGCAGCTTAGACGGGGGGAAAGAGGAAAAACTGTTTTTT	CASSLDGGKEEKLFF
TRBJ1-3	TRBV27	TRBD1	-	TGTGCCAGCAGTTTGTTCGGACAGGGGGTGAGAGGAAACACCATATATTTT	CASSLFGQGVRGNTIYF
TRBJ2-3	TRBV7-9	TRBD2	once	TGTGCCAGCAGCTTGGTTGCCGCGCGGGGGGGCCGGAGAACAGATACGCAGTATTTT	CASSLVAARGGRRTDTQYF
TRBJ2-7	TRBV19	-	-	TGTGCCAGTAGAGAGGCCGGGAGCTCCTACGAGCAGTACTTC	CASREAGSSYEQYF
TRBJ2-1	TRBV3-1/TRBV3-2	TRBD2	-	TGTGCCAGCAGACCTTCTAGCGGTAGTCTCAATGAGCAGTTCTTC	CASRPSSGSLNEQFF
TRBJ1-2	TRBV7-2	TRBD1	-	TGTGCCAGCAGCTTAGGATTTTTAGGCAGGGGGTATGGCTACACCTTC	CASSLGFLGRGYGYTF